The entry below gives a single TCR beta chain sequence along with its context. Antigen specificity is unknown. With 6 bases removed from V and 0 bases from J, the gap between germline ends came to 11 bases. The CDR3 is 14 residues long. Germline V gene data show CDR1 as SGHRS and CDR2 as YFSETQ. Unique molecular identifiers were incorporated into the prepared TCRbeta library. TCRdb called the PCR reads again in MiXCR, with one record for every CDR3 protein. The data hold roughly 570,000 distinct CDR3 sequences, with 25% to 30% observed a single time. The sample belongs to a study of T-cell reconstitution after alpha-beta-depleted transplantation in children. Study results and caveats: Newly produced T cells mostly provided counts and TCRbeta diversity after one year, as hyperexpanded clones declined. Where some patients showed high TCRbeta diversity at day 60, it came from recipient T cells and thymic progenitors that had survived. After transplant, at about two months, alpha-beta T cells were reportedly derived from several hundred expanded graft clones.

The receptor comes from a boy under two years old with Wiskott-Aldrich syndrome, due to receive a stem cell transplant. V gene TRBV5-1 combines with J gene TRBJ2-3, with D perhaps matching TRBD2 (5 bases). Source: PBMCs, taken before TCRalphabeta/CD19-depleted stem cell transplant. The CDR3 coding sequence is TGCGCCAGCACCCCCAGGACTAGCACAGATACGCAGTATTTT. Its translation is CASTPRTSTDTQYF.